This T cell receptor beta chain was captured by sequencing in a study of glioma-infiltrating T cells. Amplification of TCR alpha and beta CDR3 regions from RNA used iRepertoire nested multiplex PCR. Tissue mRNA or PBMC total RNA, roughly 90-450 ng, went into one-step reverse transcription and amplification. TCRdb reprocessed the multiplex PCR reads with MiXCR, giving one entry per CDR3 protein. This sample has under 150,000 distinct CDR3 sequences; about 25% occur once, and the top ten carry roughly 29%. The table lists this clonotype with many counts. Its target is not known. Whole-study findings and limits: CDR3 overlap between tissue and blood was very small. Gliomas, especially low-grade, showed above-expected tissue-blood divergence; non-neoplastic patients showed below.

CDR1 and CDR2 from the germline V gene are LNHNV and YYDKDF (reference sequence). V was cut by 5 bases and J by 7 bases, with 11 bases left in between. The CDR3 sequence is 12 residues long. This rearrangement joins TRBV15 to TRBJ2-5, with a weak D call TRBD1 (5 bases). Sequenced: glioma tissue, nonneoplastic brain tissue, or PBMCs (not recorded which). This clonotype was sampled from a human donor with low-grade glioma or glioblastoma, undergoing nonglioma brain surgery, or in good health (not recorded which). The CDR3 coding sequence is TGTGCCACCAGCCCCTTAAGGGGGACCCAGTACTTC. This encodes CATSPLRGTQYF.